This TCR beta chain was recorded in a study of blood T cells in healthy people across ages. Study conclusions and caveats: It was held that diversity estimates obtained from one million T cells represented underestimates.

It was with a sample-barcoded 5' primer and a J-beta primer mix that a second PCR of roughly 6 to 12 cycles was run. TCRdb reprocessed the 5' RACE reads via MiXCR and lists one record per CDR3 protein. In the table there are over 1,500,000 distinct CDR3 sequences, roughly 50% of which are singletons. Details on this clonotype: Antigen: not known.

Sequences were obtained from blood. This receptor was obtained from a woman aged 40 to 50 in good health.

CDR3 coding DNA: TGCAGTGCTAGAGGGTCTCTACGACTAGCGGGGGGGGACGAGCAGTACTTC. It translates to CSARGSLRLAGGDEQYF. The rearrangement links TRBV20-1 to TRBJ2-7, with 14 nucleotides matching TRBD2. V lost 1 base, J lost 5 bases, and 10 bases stayed unmatched. Germline-derived CDR1 and CDR2 are DFQATT and SNEGSKA (reference sequence). The CDR3 has 17 residues.